This paragraph reports one TCR beta chain. No antigen is known for it. Both 60 Vbeta primers and 13 Jbeta primers went into the PCR. Profiled with immunoSEQ multiplex PCR; TCRdb holds only in-frame clones, not every one. The sample has 140,000 to 150,000 clones, roughly 87% seen once; the top ten hold 0.45% to 0.6%. Germline CDR1 and CDR2: MGHDK and SYGVNS. This CDR3 has 13 residues. V gave up 7 bases and J gave up 10 bases, with 19 bases separating them. The source of the sample is a study of cytomegalovirus exposure and HLA in healthy donors. The study, taken as a whole, reports: Based on reports, TCR beta sequences accurately predicted HLA-A and HLA-B alleles for most subjects.

The sequencing sample was made of PBMCs. The chain recombines TRBV25-1 with TRBJ1-1, with a weak D call TRBD1 (6 bases). This receptor was identified in a woman aged 40 to 50 in good health and CMV-seronegative. The CDR3 protein is CASKDRFRGGAFF. CDR3 DNA: TGTGCCAGCAAAGACAGGTTCCGTGGCGGAGCTTTCTTT.